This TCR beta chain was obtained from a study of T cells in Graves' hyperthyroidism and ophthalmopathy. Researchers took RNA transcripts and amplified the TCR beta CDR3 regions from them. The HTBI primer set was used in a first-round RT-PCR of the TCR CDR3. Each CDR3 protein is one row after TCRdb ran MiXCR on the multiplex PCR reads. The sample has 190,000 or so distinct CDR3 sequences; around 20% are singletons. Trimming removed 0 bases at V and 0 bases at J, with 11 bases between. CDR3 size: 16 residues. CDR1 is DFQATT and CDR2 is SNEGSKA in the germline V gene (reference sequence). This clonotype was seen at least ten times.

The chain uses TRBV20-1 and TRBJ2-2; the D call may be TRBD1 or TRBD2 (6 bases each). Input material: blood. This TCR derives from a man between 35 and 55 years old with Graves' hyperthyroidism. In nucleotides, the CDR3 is TGCAGTGCTAGAGACGGGGGCCGGACGAACACCGGGGAGCTGTTTTTT. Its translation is CSARDGGRTNTGELFF.